This entry features one T cell receptor (beta chain) sequence. Germline trimming cut 7 bases from V and 6 bases from J; bases unmatched to any gene: 4. This CDR3 spans 13 amino acids. This entry is derived from a study of T cells in Graves' hyperthyroidism and ophthalmopathy. Background on the study: It was at initial diagnosis, before any treatment, that peripheral blood was collected.

Researchers took RNA transcripts and amplified the TCR beta CDR3 regions from them. During a first-round RT-PCR of the TCR CDR3, the HTBI primer set was used. TCRdb passed the multiplex PCR reads through MiXCR, listing each CDR3 protein once. The repertoire has about 400,000 distinct CDR3 sequences, around a quarter of them found once; the top ten carry about 70%. Investigators excluded patients with uncontrolled infection, other autoimmune disease, pregnancy or lactation. The sequence derives from a man aged 45 to 65 with Graves' hyperthyroidism. The source material was blood. This chain connects TRBV12-3 or TRBV12-4 to TRBJ2-1, with 9 bases that match TRBD2. In DNA, the CDR3 is TGTGCCAGCAAAATAGCGGGAGTCAATGAGCAGTTCTTC. It codes for CASKIAGVNEQFF.